This TCR beta chain was identified in a study of blood T cells in healthy people across ages (dated by TCRdb to between 2014 and 2017). About the study as a whole: In model experiments, template switching captured roughly one uniquely barcoded TCR beta cDNA molecule for every two T cells. The donors were divided into four age groups: young (average around 17 years), middle-aged (approximately 39), aged (approximately 62) and long-lived (about 84). Two additional independent replicas of 1 million unique cDNA reads from the same blood draw were analyzed for two donors (one aged 18 to 30 and one aged 80 or older). The study measured age-related changes in TCR beta repertoire diversity using deep sequencing normalized with unique cDNA molecular identifiers. To avoid experimental bias, donors of different ages were distributed randomly across sequencing lanes.

Regarding this clonotype: The specificity of this receptor is unknown. No quality values exist for individual bases; no much larger clone is one base distant.

The protocol used for the library was 5' RACE. The sample was run on an Illumina HiSeq 2500. The second PCR ran for roughly 7 to 11 cycles and used a J-beta primer mix along with a sample-barcoded 5' primer. Each TCR beta cDNA molecule received a unique molecular identifier from a template-switch 5' adaptor carrying 12 random nucleotides. Each sample yielded at least 3 million CDR3-containing paired-end reads. All of the RNA was converted into first-strand cDNA using the Mint cDNA synthesis kit, with a TRBC-specific oligonucleotide serving as the primer. Following uracil-DNA glycosylase treatment, a first 18-cycle PCR with universal primers M1SS and BC2_uni_R was performed on all cDNA. The source study handled its data this way. For normalization, 1 million high-quality reads were randomly selected from each sample, with every read carrying a distinct molecular identifier. Instead of being binned into consensus sequences, reads that shared molecular identifiers were thrown out. MiTCR, run with a Q25 quality threshold and the strictest error-elimination algorithm, handled CDR3 identification, clonotype clustering and error correction. A nonparametric unseen species model with Euler transformation was used to estimate lower-bound total TCR beta diversity. In TCRdb, the public reads were trimmed at Q25 with fastp and aligned with MiXCR, with productive beta chains retained. Each record represents a unique CDR3 protein, reported with the most common genes and DNA among its rows. These V and J calls rely on TCRdb rather than the paper's analysis. The sample table lists more than 1.4 million distinct CDR3 sequences, 42% of them with a count of one. Together, the top ten hold roughly 7.9% of the sample.

CDR1 MNHEY and CDR2 SMNVEV were looked up in the germline V gene (reference sequence). A distance of 7 bases separates the germline ends of V and J, which lose 2 bases and 6 bases respectively. The CDR3 covers 13 residues, taking in both the cysteine and the phenylalanine. The CDR3 DNA has 39 bases and is translated from base 1. Donors were 35 to 40 systemically healthy Caucasian individuals from Russia aged roughly 6 to 100 years. Each donor gave ten milliliters of peripheral blood, drawn into EDTA-treated Vacutainer tubes. Ficoll-Paque density-gradient centrifugation was used to isolate PBMCs, with at least 7 million obtained per sample. Trizol reagent was used to extract total RNA from PBMCs, with at least 6 micrograms per sample. The percentages of naive CD45RAhigh/CD27high T cells were determined by flow cytometry on a PBMC aliquot from every donor. Study-level results and caveats: The CMV infection status of donors was not known, potentially confounding age-related changes in expanded clonotypes. Estimates of total diversity based on one million sequenced T cells were regarded as lower bounds and as underestimates. Observed TCR beta diversity per million T cells fell roughly linearly with age, and a significant reduction was already apparent by age around 40. Compared with the aged group, the long-lived group had more naive CD4+ T cells, fewer expanded clones and increased TCR diversity, suggesting age selection. Because profiling used bulk unsorted PBMCs, naive and antigen-experienced compartments could not be compared conclusively. Observed TCR beta diversity correlated strongly with the percentage of naive T cells measured by flow cytometry.

The chain links TRBV27 with TRBJ1-4; there is no confident call for the D gene. Sequenced material: blood. The receptor's source is a woman younger than 35 in good health. CDR3 sequence: CASSLALDEKLFF. DNA sequence: TGTGCCAGCAGTTTAGCCCTGGATGAAAAACTGTTTTTT.